This entry concerns a single T cell receptor beta chain. The CDR3 is 17 amino acids. V lost 5 bases and J 0 bases, leaving 14 bases between the germline ends. Per the germline V gene, CDR1 is SGHTA and CDR2 is FQGNSA. The repertoire was sequenced with immunoSEQ multiplex PCR; TCRdb's copy has only in-frame clones and lacks some. The sample consists of 15,000 to 20,000 clones, 85% to 90% of them appearing once. This sample is part of a study of blood T cell repertoires in COVID-19. The overall study: Acute and convalescent COVID-19 specimens originated in the United States, Italy and Spain. The cDNA or gDNA used as material had been derived from T cells, B-cell-depleted T cells, or PBMCs.

Sequenced: peripheral blood. J is TRBJ2-6 and V is TRBV7-2; TRBD1 is a possible D gene (5 bases). This clonotype originated in a woman over 75 with COVID-19, enrolled during active disease. The CDR3 loop is CASSPPGHLSGANVLTF. The CDR3 DNA follows: TGTGCCAGCAGCCCCCCTGGACACCTCTCTGGGGCCAACGTCCTGACTTTC.